Presented here are 31 T cell receptor beta chains from one specimen sequenced in a study of T cell responses to AZD1222 COVID-19 vaccine. Data came from immunoSEQ multiplex PCR; TCRdb stores just in-frame clones and leaves some out. The repertoire includes some 120,000 clones, around 88% of them detected once, and over 8.5% sits in the top ten. The material was peripheral blood, obtained on day 0 of MenACWY control vaccination. The receptors derive from an adult in good health.

The chain uses TRBV29-1 and TRBJ1-2, with D possibly matching TRBD1 (5 bases). The CDR3 loop spans 12 amino acids. The V gene's germline CDR1 is SQVTM and CDR2 ANQGSEA. The CDR3: CTLTMVGDGYTF. The CDR3 DNA sequence: TGCACCTTGACCATGGTAGGGGATGGCTACACCTTC.

The V gene is TRBV19, the J gene TRBJ2-1; D not resolved. The germline V and J ends were trimmed by 7 bases and 0 bases, with 13 bases remaining between them. The CDR3 consists of 15 residues. Germline V gives CDR1 LNHDA, CDR2 SQIVND (reference sequence). The DNA for the CDR3 is TGTGCCAGTATTGGATCGGAGAGCTCCTACAATGAGCAGTTCTTC. Translating it yields CASIGSESSYNEQFF.

This sequence joins TRBV7-6 and TRBJ2-1; D is possibly TRBD2 (6 bases). CDR1 is SGHVS and CDR2 is FNYEAQ in the germline V gene. The germline V and J ends were trimmed by 3 bases and 3 bases, with 12 bases remaining between them. The CDR3 covers 15 residues. The CDR3 loop reads CASSFGGMVYNEQFF. The CDR3 coding sequence is TGTGCCAGCAGCTTCGGGGGAATGGTCTACAATGAGCAGTTCTTC.

The V gene is TRBV19, the J gene TRBJ1-2, with TRBD1 identical over 8 bases. V lost 6 bases, J lost 8 bases, and 14 bases stayed unmatched. The CDR3 runs 15 residues. Germline values: CDR1 LNHDA, CDR2 SQIVND (reference sequence). The CDR3 DNA follows: TGTGCCAGTAGAGAGACGGGACAGGACTTTATGGGCTACACCTTC. Protein sequence: CASRETGQDFMGYTF.

The chain links TRBV4-3 to TRBJ2-1, with D maybe TRBD1 (5 bases). This CDR3 is built from 15 residues. The V end was cut by 0 bases, the J end by 3 bases, with 9 bases between. Germline CDR1 is LGHNA and CDR2 is YSLEER. Here the CDR3 DNA reads TGCGCCAGCAGCCAAGAGGGCAGGGTCTACAATGAGCAGTTCTTC. It is translated as CASSQEGRVYNEQFF.

The genes are TRBV5-1 and TRBJ2-5; a possible D gene is TRBD1 (5 bases). V lost 2 bases to trimming and J lost 3 bases, with 17 bases between them. CDR3 length equals 16 residues. CDR1 SGHRS and CDR2 YFSETQ come from the germline V gene. The CDR3 nucleotides read TGCGCCAGCAGCTTTAGGGGCCATCTCCAGGAAGAGACCCAGTACTTC. Its protein is CASSFRGHLQEETQYF. Using reference TRBV5-1 and TRBJ2-5 for the parts outside the CDR3, the full variable domain is KAGVTQTPRYLIKTRGQQVTLSCSPISGHRSVSWYQQTPGQGLQFLFEYFSETQRNKGNFPGRFSGRQFSNSRSEMNVSTLELGDSALYLCASSFRGHLQEETQYFGPGTRLLVL.

The J gene is TRBJ2-5, the V gene TRBV5-4, with a tentative D call TRBD2 (6 bases). This CDR3 spans 14 amino acids. Germline CDR1 is SGHNT and CDR2 is YYREEE (reference sequence). Trimming took 10 bases from V and 5 from J, leaving 21 bases between them. CDR3 nucleotides: TGTGCCTACCCGCGAAGCGGGCGTTTGGAGACCCAGTACTTC. The encoded protein is CAYPRSGRLETQYF.

V gene TRBV20-1 combines with J gene TRBJ2-3, with D possibly matching TRBD2 (6 bases). The germline CDR1 and CDR2 sequences are DFQATT and SNEGSKA (reference sequence). The CDR3 loop spans 11 amino acids. The ends were cut back, 3 bases at V and 6 bases at J, with 7 bases in the middle. The chain's CDR3 is CSASLADTQYF. In nucleotides, the CDR3 is TGCAGTGCTAGTCTAGCGGATACGCAGTATTTT.

This clone appeared a few times. This chain uses TRBV2 with TRBJ2-5; tentatively, D is TRBD2 (6 bases). Trimming took off 7 bases at V and 2 bases at J, with 11 bases between the two ends. In germline, CDR1 is SNHLY, CDR2 FYNNEI. The CDR3 loop spans 13 amino acids. The CDR3 loop is CASNIAEQETQYF. The CDR3 region has the DNA TGTGCCAGCAACATAGCGGAACAAGAGACCCAGTACTTC.

This chain joins TRBV6-5 and TRBJ2-5, with D possibly TRBD1 on 6 matching bases. CDR1 MNHEY and CDR2 SVGAGI come from the germline V gene. The CDR3 totals 14 residues. V was trimmed by 6 bases and J by 5 bases, leaving 16 bases between them. CDR3 sequence (DNA): TGTGCCAGCAGCTCAGGACAGATACGGGAGACCCAGTACTTC. Amino acid sequence: CASSSGQIRETQYF.

The chain is built from TRBV10-1 and TRBJ1-1; 7 nucleotides agree with TRBD1. Losses at the gene ends were 3 bases for V and 4 bases for J; bases not matched to a gene: 8. The CDR3 sequence is 15 residues long. CDR1 and CDR2 from the germline V gene are WNHNN and SYGVQD (reference sequence). The CDR3 protein is CASSDLRQGGTEAFF. The CDR3 coding sequence is TGCGCCAGCAGTGACCTTAGACAGGGAGGCACTGAAGCTTTCTTT.

This sequence joins TRBV24-1 and TRBJ1-2; D possibly corresponds to TRBD1 (5 bases). V was shortened by 2 bases and J by 4 bases, with 7 bases between the two germline ends. This CDR3 is built from 13 residues. Germline CDR1 is KGHDR and CDR2 is SFDVKD. CDR3 sequence: CATSDSDIYGYTF. The CDR3 nucleotides are TGTGCCACCAGTGATTCGGACATCTATGGCTACACCTTC.

Only a few counts were recorded for this clone. V is TRBV4-1 and J is TRBJ2-7, with 9 bases matching TRBD2. With V trimmed by 1 base and J by 3 bases, 16 bases remained unmatched. This CDR3 has 19 residues. Germline V CDR1 and CDR2: MGHRA, YSYEKL. The chain's CDR3 is CASSQVAFPNSGSLYEQYF. The CDR3 DNA is TGCGCCAGCAGCCAAGTCGCTTTCCCGAATAGCGGGAGTCTCTACGAGCAGTACTTC.

The V and J genes are TRBV11-3 and TRBJ1-1, with 9 bases matching TRBD1. Germline V gene data show CDR1 as SGHNT and CDR2 as YENEEA. The trim removed 5 bases at V and 5 bases at J, leaving 12 bases unmatched. CDR3 size: 16 residues. The CDR3 here is CASSNDYRGRRTEAFF. In nucleotides, the CDR3 is TGTGCCAGCAGCAACGATTACAGGGGGCGGAGGACTGAAGCTTTCTTT.

This clone turned up a few times. CDR3 sequence: CASSSGTGGAGEQFF. The CDR3 region has the DNA TGCGCCAGCAGCTCCGGGACAGGGGGCGCGGGTGAGCAGTTCTTC. The chain joins TRBV5-1 to TRBJ2-1; TRBD1 agrees at 12 bases. CDR3 length: 15 amino acids. Per germline, CDR1 SGHRS and CDR2 YFSETQ. The J segment lost 9 bases and the V segment lost 3 bases, leaving 7 bases of the junction unmatched.

The gene calls are TRBV12-3 or TRBV12-4 and TRBJ2-3, with D possibly matching TRBD1 (6 bases). The V and J ends lost 6 bases and 6 bases respectively, with 10 bases between them. This CDR3 contains 12 residues. The CDR3 spells CASRERGDTQYF. DNA for the CDR3: TGTGCCAGCAGGGAAAGGGGGGATACGCAGTATTTT.

This clone was detected only once. The chain recombines TRBV2 with TRBJ2-3; D is perhaps TRBD1 or TRBD2 (7 bases each). The germline V and J ends were trimmed by 6 bases and 5 bases, with 18 bases remaining between them. Germline V gene lookup returns CDR1 SNHLY and CDR2 FYNNEI. The CDR3 sequence is 15 residues long. The DNA of the CDR3 is TGTGCCAGCAGAGAGGGGGCAGCGGGGCGAGATACGCAGTATTTT. Residues: CASREGAAGRDTQYF.

The CDR3 protein is CASSLGGRLYGYTF. In DNA, the CDR3 is TGTGCCAGCAGCTTGGGAGGACGGCTATATGGCTACACCTTC. The V and J genes are TRBV7-2 and TRBJ1-2, with D uncertain. In germline, CDR1 is SGHTA, CDR2 FQGNSA. The CDR3 loop spans 14 amino acids. V lost 3 bases and J lost 5, with 13 bases in between.

This rearrangement joins TRBV9 to TRBJ2-3, with D tentatively TRBD2 (6 bases). This CDR3 has 15 residues. V was trimmed by 0 bases and J by 5 bases, leaving 13 bases between them. The germline CDR1 and CDR2 sequences are SGDLS and YYNGEE. The CDR3: CASSVVGGVLDTQYF. The CDR3 bases are TGTGCCAGCAGCGTAGTGGGGGGAGTTTTAGATACGCAGTATTTT.

The chain carries TRBV6-5 and TRBJ2-7; no definite D call. This CDR3 region has 15 residues. Germline-derived CDR1 and CDR2 are MNHEY and SVGAGI. The V end lost 0 bases, the J end lost 1 base, and 10 bases lay between the germline ends. CDR3 sequence reads: CASSYSDGRSYEQYF. The CDR3 coding sequence is TGTGCCAGCAGTTACTCCGACGGTCGTTCCTACGAGCAGTACTTC.

The chain uses TRBV12-3 or TRBV12-4 and TRBJ2-1; perhaps TRBD2 as D (5 bases). V lost 5 bases, J lost 9 bases, and 14 bases lay in between. This CDR3 has 13 residues. This chain's CDR3 is CASSLTSPPEQFF. DNA of the CDR3: TGTGCCAGCAGTCTAACTAGTCCGCCTGAGCAGTTCTTC.

V usage is TRBV2 and J usage is TRBJ1-2, with D possibly being TRBD1 (5 bases). The length of the CDR3 is 12 residues. V was clipped by 11 bases and J by 4 bases, with 14 bases between them. CDR1 and CDR2 (germline): SNHLY, FYNNEI. The CDR3 reads CAVKGDFYGYTF. The CDR3 DNA is TGTGCCGTCAAAGGGGATTTCTATGGCTACACCTTC.

The V and J genes are TRBV3-1 (or the pseudogene TRBV3-2) and TRBJ2-7, with D possibly being TRBD1 (5 bases). The CDR3 runs 14 residues. Germline V lookup: CDR1 LGHDT, CDR2 YNNKEL (reference sequence). V gave up 2 bases and J gave up 2 bases, with 10 bases separating them. The CDR3 region is CASSQQGSTYEQYF. The CDR3 bases are TGTGCCAGCAGCCAACAGGGTTCAACCTACGAGCAGTACTTC.

The CDR3 reads CASSQDLSWGREQFF. CDR3 nucleotides: TGTGCCAGCAGCCAAGATCTGAGTTGGGGTCGGGAGCAGTTCTTC. The chain links TRBV3-1 (or the pseudogene TRBV3-2) to TRBJ2-1; D ambiguous. V was pared by 0 bases and J by 10 bases, with 16 bases between. This CDR3 is 15 amino acids long. From germline, CDR1 is LGHDT and CDR2 YNNKEL (reference sequence).

CDR3 sequence: CASSPGGDTYNSPLHF. The CDR3 nucleotides read TGCGCCAGCTCCCCGGGGGGGGACACCTATAATTCACCCCTCCACTTT. V is TRBV5-1 and J is TRBJ1-6, with D maybe TRBD1 (6 bases). CDR3 length: 16 amino acids. The germline gives CDR1 SGHRS, CDR2 YFSETQ. Between the trimmed V and J ends, which lost 7 bases and 2 bases, there was a span of 16 bases.

The rearrangement links TRBV2 to TRBJ2-4, with 15 bases identical to TRBD2. The CDR3 totals 14 residues. V shed 4 bases, J shed 11 bases, and the junction held 3 bases outside the gene matches. Germline V gene sequence: CDR1 SNHLY, CDR2 FYNNEI. Written as DNA, the CDR3 is TGTGCCAGCAGTGGGACTAGCGGGAGGGGCTTTCAGTACTTC. It encodes CASSGTSGRGFQYF.

The chain couples TRBV11-3 to TRBJ2-5; 9 bases agree with TRBD2. The CDR3 runs 13 residues. The germline CDR1 and CDR2 sequences are SGHNT and YENEEA. Trimming cost V 5 bases and J 7 bases; bases outside gene matches: 5. CDR3 sequence: CASSPLAGSTQYF. DNA for the CDR3: TGTGCCAGCAGCCCGCTAGCGGGATCGACCCAGTACTTC. Based on the CDR3 plus reference TRBV11-3 and TRBJ2-5, the full variable domain is EAGVVQSPRYKIIEKKQPVAFWCNPISGHNTLYWYLQNLGQGPELLIRYENEEAVDDSQLPKDRFSAERLKGVDSTLKIQPAELGDSAVYLCASSPLAGSTQYFGPGTRLLVL.

Written as DNA, the CDR3 is TGTGCCAGCAGCCGGCACTTAGCACCTGGCGGGAATGAGCAGTTCTTC. Protein: CASSRHLAPGGNEQFF. The chain combines TRBV7-9 with TRBJ2-1; a weak D match, TRBD2 (5 bases). V shed 5 bases and J shed 7 bases, with 21 bases lying between them. Germline CDR1 reads SEHNR; CDR2 reads FQNEAQ (reference sequence). The CDR3 is 16 amino acids.

This rearrangement joins TRBV19 to TRBJ1-3; maybe TRBD1 (5 bases). CDR1 LNHDA and CDR2 SQIVND come from the germline V gene (reference sequence). Deletions cut 3 bases from V and 3 bases from J, with 12 bases between. The CDR3 has 15 residues. CDR3 bases: TGTGCCAGTAGTATCACGGCAGGGATTGGAAACACCATATATTTT. It encodes CASSITAGIGNTIYF.

The chain couples TRBV4-1 to TRBJ2-2; perhaps TRBD1 as D (6 bases). The CDR3 covers 15 residues. Trimming removed 4 bases at V and 6 bases at J, with 15 bases between. Per the germline V gene, CDR1 is MGHRA and CDR2 is YSYEKL. DNA of the CDR3: TGCGCCAGCAGCCCTCAGGAGACAGGACCCGGGGAGCTGTTTTTT. Amino acid sequence: CASSPQETGPGELFF.

The chain is built from TRBV6-2 or TRBV6-3 and TRBJ2-2; 8 positions match TRBD2. This CDR3 is built from 17 residues. Germline assignment: CDR1 MNHEY and CDR2 SVGEGT. V lost 2 bases to trimming and J lost 1 base; unmatched junction nucleotides: 6. The CDR3 nucleotides read TGTGCCAGCAGTTACCGGGCGGGAGGTTTGAACACCGGGGAGCTGTTTTTT. This translates into CASSYRAGGLNTGELFF.